This T cell receptor beta chain was profiled in a study of response to subunit inactivated influenza vaccine. Study-level findings and limits: With each seasonal influenza vaccination, the authors suggested, few new T cells are recruited.

TCRdb re-analysed the RT-PCR reads in MiXCR, keeping a single row per CDR3 protein. The sample lists roughly 500,000 distinct CDR3 sequences, around 25% seen once, with 1.5% to 2% in the top ten. In regard to this clonotype: Its antigen is currently unknown.

The germline CDR1 and CDR2 sequences are SGDLS and YYNGEE. CDR3 length: 14 amino acids. The V and J ends lost 0 bases and 1 base respectively, with 7 bases between them. The chain employs TRBV9 and TRBJ1-1; D remains ambiguous. The TCR sequence derives from a middle-aged man who received an inactivated influenza vaccine. The specimen was CD4+ T cells sorted from PBMCs, collected more than 4 days after vaccination. The CDR3 here is CASSVEGQNTEAFF. For the CDR3, the DNA is TGTGCCAGCAGCGTAGAAGGGCAGAACACTGAAGCTTTCTTT.